A selection of T cell receptor beta chains follows, all from one sample in a study of T-cell memory formation after mild COVID-19. TCRdb processed the 5' RACE reads anew with MiXCR; each CDR3 protein has one entry. The table includes under 600,000 distinct CDR3 sequences, roughly a fifth detected once. The specimen was PBMCs or a T cell subset sorted from them (not recorded which). Receptor source: an adult woman who had mild COVID-19 (a few samples of this study predate the infection). Cell type and time point are not known. Each CDR3 is given with its conserved first and last residue. D genes are given only for firm matches. Where a row states a size, it is once, few, many or the class of an expanded clone; other rows omit it.

len | j_gene | abundance | d_gene | v_gene | CDR3nt | CDR3aa
15 | TRBJ2-1 | many | TRBD2 | TRBV20-1 | TGCAGTGCTAGATCAAGGCGGACTAGCACATATGAGCAGTTCTTC | CSARSRRTSTYEQFF
14 | TRBJ1-1 | - | - | TRBV30 | TGTGCCTGGAGTGTACTGCAGGGGTATACTGAAGCTTTCTTT | CAWSVLQGYTEAFF
16 | TRBJ2-6 | many | - | TRBV5-1 | TGCGCCAGCAGCTTGGTGGGGTCCGCGGGCCTCAACGTCCTGACTTTC | CASSLVGSAGLNVLTF
18 | TRBJ1-1 | few | - | TRBV7-3 | TGTGCCAGCAGTAGCTACGTAGTCTCTCCCCCCGAGGGCACTGAAGCTTTCTTT | CASSSYVVSPPEGTEAFF
15 | TRBJ1-5 | few | - | TRBV12-3/TRBV12-4 | TGTGCCAGCAGGCCTAGACGGGATAGCAATCAGCCCCAGCATTTT | CASRPRRDSNQPQHF
13 | TRBJ1-1 | few | - | TRBV9 | TGTGCCAGCAGCGTAGACCGCTACACTGAAGCTTTCTTT | CASSVDRYTEAFF
11 | TRBJ2-1 | - | - | TRBV19 | TGTGCCAGTTGTAATAACGGTGAGCAGTTCTTC | CASCNNGEQFF
11 | TRBJ1-1 | - | - | TRBV29-1 | TGCAGCGTTGAGGGCAACACTGAAGCTTTCTTT | CSVEGNTEAFF
16 | TRBJ2-2 | few | TRBD2 | TRBV12-3/TRBV12-4 | TGTGCCAGCAGTTTTGGTCGCGGGGGGAACACCGGGGAGCTGTTTTTT | CASSFGRGGNTGELFF
15 | TRBJ1-2 | few | - | TRBV10-3 | TGTGCCATCAGTCCTCGCTCAGGGTGGGACTATGGCTACACCTTC | CAISPRSGWDYGYTF
14 | TRBJ1-2 | - | TRBD1 | TRBV4-1 | TGCGCCAGCAGCCACCGGGACAGAGCATATGGCTACACCTTC | CASSHRDRAYGYTF
14 | TRBJ2-2 | few | TRBD2 | TRBV20-1 | TGCAGTGCTGCAAGCGGGATGAACACCGGGGAGCTGTTTTTT | CSAASGMNTGELFF
14 | TRBJ1-1 | - | - | TRBV4-2 | TGTGCCAGCAGCCAAGATCAAGGGCAGCTTGGCGCTTTCTTT | CASSQDQGQLGAFF
14 | TRBJ2-1 | few | - | TRBV7-9 | TGTGCCAGCAGCTTAGTGCTACGTGAACATGAGCAGTTCTTC | CASSLVLREHEQFF
14 | TRBJ2-7 | few | TRBD1 | TRBV27 | TGTGCCAGCAGTATGACAGGGGATTCTTTTGAGCAGTACTTC | CASSMTGDSFEQYF
15 | TRBJ2-7 | - | TRBD1 | TRBV5-6 | TGTGCCAGCAGCGTAGGGACAGGGGGCTACTACGAGCAGTACTTC | CASSVGTGGYYEQYF
11 | TRBJ2-7 | few | - | TRBV6-1 | TGTGCCTTAAGAGGGGGCTACGAGCAGTACTTC | CALRGGYEQYF
12 | TRBJ1-1 | - | - | TRBV7-6 | TGTGCCAGCAGCCCCCTAAACGCTGAAGCTTTCTTT | CASSPLNAEAFF
15 | TRBJ2-6 | few | - | TRBV12-3/TRBV12-4 | TGTGCCAGCAGTGAGGCTGGCTCTGGGGCCAACGTCCTGACTTTC | CASSEAGSGANVLTF
17 | TRBJ2-1 | few | TRBD1 | TRBV5-4 | TGTGCCAGCAGCCTGGACTCAAGGACAGGGGTTGGCAATGAGCAGTTCTTC | CASSLDSRTGVGNEQFF
15 | TRBJ1-2 | few | TRBD1 | TRBV3-1 | TGTGCCAGCAGCCACGCAGCGGACAGGGGGCATGGCTACACCTTC | CASSHAADRGHGYTF
16 | TRBJ2-1 | - | TRBD2 | TRBV12-3/TRBV12-4 | TGTGCCAGCAGTCCCCAACGGAGCGGGGGCTACAATGAGCAGTTCTTC | CASSPQRSGGYNEQFF
15 | TRBJ2-7 | few | - | TRBV7-9 | TGTGCCAGCAGACTCACAGGGGAGGGGTCCTACGAGCAGTACTTC | CASRLTGEGSYEQYF
16 | TRBJ2-3 | - | - | TRBV4-3 | TGCGCCAGCAGCCAAGAAGTGTTGGCGACATCAGATACGCAGTATTTT | CASSQEVLATSDTQYF
14 | TRBJ1-2 | few | TRBD1 | TRBV5-1 | TGCGCCAGCAGCTTCGGAGACAGGGTTGATGGCTACACCTTC | CASSFGDRVDGYTF
16 | TRBJ2-2 | few | - | TRBV6-2/TRBV6-3 | TGTGCCAGCAGCCCCCTACGGCGGGGACCCACCGGGGAGCTGTTTTTT | CASSPLRRGPTGELFF
14 | TRBJ2-7 | few | TRBD2 | TRBV20-1 | TGCAGTGCTAGAGGTGGCGGGAGGGTCCACGAGCAGTACTTC | CSARGGGRVHEQYF
16 | TRBJ2-1 | few | TRBD2 | TRBV20-1 | TGCAGTGCTAGAGTCAGGACTAGCTCGATCATGCATGAGCAGTTCTTC | CSARVRTSSIMHEQFF
13 | TRBJ2-7 | - | - | TRBV4-2 | TGTGCCAGCAGCCAAGAGACCCTCTACGAGCAGTACTTC | CASSQETLYEQYF
14 | TRBJ1-1 | few | - | TRBV5-4 | TGTGCCAGCAGCGCGGACACCGGAGCTAAGAAGGCTTTCTTT | CASSADTGAKKAFF
14 | TRBJ1-4 | - | - | TRBV7-9 | TGTGCCAGCAGCTTAAGGGACGATCGTGAAAAACTGTTTTTT | CASSLRDDREKLFF
15 | TRBJ2-1 | - | TRBD2 | TRBV6-1 | TGTGCCAGCAGTACCGGACTAGCGGCGTACAATGAGCAGTTCTTC | CASSTGLAAYNEQFF
13 | TRBJ2-1 | - | - | TRBV4-3 | TGCGCCAGCAGCCCACCGTCTTCTGGAGAGCAGTTCTTC | CASSPPSSGEQFF
13 | TRBJ2-1 | few | - | TRBV4-2 | TGTGCCAGCAGCCAAGATGGTACAAATGAGCAGTTCTTC | CASSQDGTNEQFF
14 | TRBJ2-7 | - | - | TRBV5-1 | TGCGCCAGCAGCCAGAGACAGGAGTTGGGCGAGCAGTACTTC | CASSQRQELGEQYF
16 | TRBJ2-2 | - | - | TRBV4-2 | TGTGCCAGCAGCCAACCCCCCTTTTTGGGCACCGGGGAGCTGTTTTTT | CASSQPPFLGTGELFF
15 | TRBJ2-7 | - | TRBD1 | TRBV6-5 | TGTGCCAGCAGTGGTACCTGGACAGGGGATCGCGAGCAGTACTTC | CASSGTWTGDREQYF
12 | TRBJ1-1 | few | - | TRBV24-1 | TGTGCCACCAGTGACTTAGGGGTTGAAGCTTTCTTT | CATSDLGVEAFF
10 | TRBJ2-7 | - | - | TRBV12-3/TRBV12-4 | TGTGCCAGTGGGGACGGCGAGCAGTACTTC | CASGDGEQYF
18 | TRBJ2-1 | - | TRBD2 | TRBV7-6 | TGTGCCAGCAGCTTAGAGGGCGGGAGGGCCCTACCCTACAATGAGCAGTTCTTC | CASSLEGGRALPYNEQFF
18 | TRBJ2-2 | few | TRBD1 | TRBV18 | TGTGCCAGCTCACCACCCACCCCGGGACAGGGGTTCACCGGGGAGCTGTTTTTT | CASSPPTPGQGFTGELFF
15 | TRBJ1-2 | - | - | TRBV6-1 | TGTGCCAGCAGTGAACTAGTCGGAGTCGTATATGGCTACACCTTC | CASSELVGVVYGYTF
14 | TRBJ2-1 | few | TRBD2 | TRBV19 | TGTGCCAGTAGTCGAGGACTAGCGCGAAATGAGCAGTTCTTC | CASSRGLARNEQFF
16 | TRBJ2-5 | few | - | TRBV24-1 | TGTGCCACCAGTGATTTGGGGGACACGAACCAAGAGACCCAGTACTTC | CATSDLGDTNQETQYF
8 | TRBJ1-2 | - | - | TRBV7-9 | TGTGCCAGCAGCCCCTACGCCTTC | CASSPYAF
17 | TRBJ2-1 | few | - | TRBV7-9 | TGTGCCAGCAGCCGATACCCGGGGGGGACAGACTACAATGAGCAGTTCTTC | CASSRYPGGTDYNEQFF
17 | TRBJ2-5 | - | TRBD2 | TRBV18 | TGTGCCAGCTCACCACAATCTAGCGGGAGGGCCGGAGAGACCCAGTACTTC | CASSPQSSGRAGETQYF
17 | TRBJ2-5 | few | TRBD2 | TRBV3-1 | TGTGCCAGCAGCCATCCACTAGCGGGGGCTTACCAAGAGACCCAGTACTTC | CASSHPLAGAYQETQYF
13 | TRBJ2-1 | - | - | TRBV2 | TGTGCCAGCCGGGACCCAGACTACAATGAGCAGTTCTTC | CASRDPDYNEQFF
16 | TRBJ2-3 | - | - | TRBV12-3/TRBV12-4 | TGTGCCAGCAGTGCGCCGGGACCCGCCAGCACAGATACGCAGTATTTT | CASSAPGPASTDTQYF
16 | TRBJ2-3 | - | - | TRBV5-1 | TGCGCCAGCAGCATCTCTGTTTCTCAGAGCACAGATACGCAGTATTTT | CASSISVSQSTDTQYF
13 | TRBJ2-7 | few | TRBD1 | TRBV30 | TGTGCCTGGAGTACGACAGGGACCTACGAGCAGTACTTC | CAWSTTGTYEQYF